This TCR beta chain is drawn from a study of blood T cell repertoires in COVID-19. In the authors' workflow: Estimates of nucleated cell counts were drawn from the amplification of reference gene primers. This table comes from immunoSEQ multiplex PCR, and its TCRdb copy is limited to in-frame clones, with some not included. Clone size and the V and J calls come from that table; the DNA yielded D and trimming. Seen here are roughly 130,000 clones, roughly 84% observed once, and the top ten hold 12%. The germline V gene has CDR1 SGHTA and CDR2 FQGNSA. The CDR3 contains 16 residues. V was pared by 1 base and J by 3 bases, with 15 bases between.

Sequenced material: peripheral blood. This receptor was identified in a woman aged 25 to 39 who had recovered from COVID-19. This rearrangement joins TRBV7-2 to TRBJ2-5; D might be TRBD2 (6 bases). In nucleotides, the CDR3 is TGTGCCAGCAGCTTAGGAGTAGGGGACTCCAAAGAGACCCAGTACTTC. It encodes CASSLGVGDSKETQYF.